Given below is one T cell receptor beta chain in context. The antigen it recognizes is unknown. Nothing much larger sits one base from this clone, and base qualities are not available. What this sample's treatment or condition label stands for: randomized to nivolumab then ipilimumab (arm A) or the reverse (arm B). None of the patients in the trial had previously been given DNA-damaging chemotherapy. Live CD3+CD8+ cells negative for CD19 and CD56 were sorted from thawed PBMCs on a FACS Aria II flow cytometer. The samples were obtained from melanoma patients enrolled in CheckMate 064, an open-label, randomized phase II trial testing sequential checkpoint blockade. Peripheral blood mononuclear cells were collected by leukapheresis, purified using Ficoll-Paque, and frozen in human serum containing approximately 9.4% DMSO. Immediately after sorting, the purity of the sorted blood CD3+CD8+ cells was confirmed to be >95%, and DNA was then extracted.

The sample originates from a study of sequential checkpoint blockade in melanoma (dated by TCRdb to 2018 to 2020). In terms of the full investigation: Using 1:1 randomization, the trial assigned patients either to first-line nivolumab followed by ipilimumab (arm A) or to ipilimumab followed by nivolumab (arm B). Maintenance nivolumab came after both trial sequences.

Per the germline V gene, MGHRA is the CDR1 and YSYEKL is the CDR2. Relative to germline, V is 1 base shorter and J is 6 bases shorter, with 13 bases between their ends. The CDR3 runs 14 amino acids, cysteine and phenylalanine included. Just the 42-base CDR3 DNA is kept, in frame starting at base 1. The immunoSEQ Assay was used to immunosequence TCRbeta CDR3 regions from genomic DNA. Before high-throughput sequencing, genomic DNA was amplified using bias-controlled multiplex PCR. The paper's processing steps were these. To quantify the absolute abundance of each unique TCRbeta CDR3 region, the sequences were collapsed and filtered. Clonality, defined as 1 minus Pielou's evenness, was calculated using only productive rearrangements. Clones with significantly greater frequencies in on-treatment versus baseline samples were identified using a previously published method. TCRdb re-hosts the immuneACCESS table, in-frame sequences only. Its copies lack some clones; in the studies checked, an unresolved V gene accounts for under half of them, and the cause for the rest is not known. The V and J calls and clone size come from that table; D and trimming were worked out from the DNA. This sample comprises 35,000 to 45,000 clones, about 83% of them detected only once. The ten top clones hold less than 7% of the sample.

Overall study results and their limits: Larger, independent patient cohorts are needed to validate the response-prediction model that combines TCR metrics and mutation burden.

The TCR sequence derives from a human donor with melanoma. This sample comprised CD8+ T cells sorted from blood (inferred from file names), obtained from a patient given nivolumab and ipilimumab in sequence. The V and J genes are TRBV4-1 and TRBJ2-7; TRBD1 is a weak D gene call, 5 bases matching. CDR3 loop: CASSQGQGVGEQYF. At the DNA level, the sequence is TGCGCCAGCAGCCAAGGGCAGGGCGTCGGCGAGCAGTACTTC.